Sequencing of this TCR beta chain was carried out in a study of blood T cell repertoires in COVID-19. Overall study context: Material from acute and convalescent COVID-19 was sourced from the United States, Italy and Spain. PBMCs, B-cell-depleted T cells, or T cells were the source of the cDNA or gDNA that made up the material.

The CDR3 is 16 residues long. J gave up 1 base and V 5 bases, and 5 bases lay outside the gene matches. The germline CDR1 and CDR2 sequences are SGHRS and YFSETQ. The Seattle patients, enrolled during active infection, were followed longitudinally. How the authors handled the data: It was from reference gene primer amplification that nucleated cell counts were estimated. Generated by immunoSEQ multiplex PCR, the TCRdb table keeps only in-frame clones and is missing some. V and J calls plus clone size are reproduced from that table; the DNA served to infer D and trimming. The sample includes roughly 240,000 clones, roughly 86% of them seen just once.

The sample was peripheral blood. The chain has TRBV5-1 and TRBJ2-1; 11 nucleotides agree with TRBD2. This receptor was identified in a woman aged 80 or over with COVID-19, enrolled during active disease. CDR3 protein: CASSPSGGNSYNEQFF. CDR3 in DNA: TGCGCCAGCAGTCCTAGCGGGGGGAATTCCTACAATGAGCAGTTCTTC.